This T cell receptor (beta chain) was sequenced during a study of beta chain features in type 1 diabetes. Study information: Age, gender, cell numbers and subset yield matched between patients and controls. Overall study findings and caveats: In all four CD4+ subsets, TCRB CDR3 length was significantly, moderately reduced in type 1 diabetes.

This clone was seen only once. Its matching antigen is unknown. The CDR3 is 12 amino acids. The V gene lost 8 bases and the J gene lost 6 bases, with 11 bases spanning the gap. Per the germline V gene, CDR1 is SNHLY and CDR2 is FYNNEI. CD45RO/CCR7/CD25/CD127/CD95/CD27 staining was used to isolate CD4+ naive, central memory, regulatory and stem cell-like memory cells by sorting. Expressed TCRB transcripts were sequenced because the isolated RNA had all been reverse transcribed beforehand. The table came from immunoSEQ multiplex PCR; TCRdb's copy has only in-frame clones and leaves some out. The sample contains roughly 50,000 clones, less than 55% of which appear only once.

Sequences were obtained from Tregs from blood. This receptor was obtained from a man aged 25-45 years with type 1 diabetes. The chain is built from TRBV2 and TRBJ1-3, with no clear D. This CDR3 is CASGEVVNTIYF. CDR3 nucleotide sequence: TGTGCCAGCGGGGAGGTGGTAAACACCATATATTTT.